One and the same sample provided the 31 T cell receptor beta chains below, sequenced in a study of siplizumab effects on memory and regulatory T cells. Using immunoSEQ multiplex PCR, the repertoire was profiled, and TCRdb retains in-frame clones only, with some absent. This table has some 100,000 clones, more than 85% appearing once. The specimen sequenced was CD4+ T cells sorted from blood. Receptors were obtained from a human donor in good health. Some clones in this sample may be carry-over from other donors' samples.

This clone was found once. The chain carries TRBV27 and TRBJ2-3; TRBD2 agrees at 9 bases. The CDR3 sequence is 14 residues long. Germline assignment: CDR1 MNHEY and CDR2 SMNVEV (reference sequence). J lost 4 bases, V lost 5 bases, and 4 bases had no gene match. For the CDR3, the DNA is TGTGCCAGCAGTCCCCAGCGGGAGGCAGATACGCAGTATTTT. Translated: CASSPQREADTQYF.

The rearrangement uses TRBV28 and TRBJ2-1, with TRBD2 matching 10 bases. V shed 5 bases and J 7 bases; nucleotides not matched to a gene: 8. The CDR3 contains 15 residues. The germline CDR1 and CDR2 sequences are MDHEN and SYDVKM. CDR3 nucleotide sequence: TGTGCCAGCAGTCCCACTCTAGCGGGAGATAATGAGCAGTTCTTC. Residues: CASSPTLAGDNEQFF.

This clone was seen only a few times. The junction shows a germline mismatch at one end, possibly a read error. The chain is built from TRBV7-7 and TRBJ2-2; the D is unclear. There are 14 residues in the CDR3. Looked up from germline, CDR1 is SSHAT and CDR2 is FNYEAQ (reference sequence). CDR3 sequence (DNA): TGTGCTAGCAGCTTATCCGGAAACACCGGGGAGCTGTTTTTT. Its translation is CASSLSGNTGELFF.

CDR3 region: CASSRLFGPYEQYF. The CDR3 DNA reads TGTGCCAGCAGTCGACTGTTTGGACCCTACGAGCAGTACTTC. V usage is TRBV27 and J usage is TRBJ2-7; D is unclear. Germline CDR1 reads MNHEY; CDR2 reads SMNVEV (reference sequence). There are 14 residues in the CDR3. With 5 bases removed from V and 2 bases from J, the gap between germline ends came to 13 bases.

This clone showed up just once. The chain is built from TRBV11-2 and TRBJ2-7; no definite D call. CDR1 and CDR2 (germline): SGHAT, FQNNGV. CDR3 length: 13 residues. The V end was cut by 3 bases, the J end by 0 bases, with 6 bases between. The CDR3 reads CASSFASSYEQYF. CDR3 sequence (DNA): TGTGCCAGCAGCTTTGCCAGCTCCTACGAGCAGTACTTC. Complete variable domain (other parts from reference TRBV11-2 and TRBJ2-7): EAGVAQSPRYKIIEKRQSVAFWCNPISGHATLYWYQQILGQGPKLLIQFQNNGVVDDSQLPKDRFSAERLKGVDSTLKIQPAKLEDSAVYLCASSFASSYEQYFGPGTRLTVT.

This clone appeared a single time. The V gene is TRBV29-1, the J gene TRBJ2-6; D remains ambiguous. The ends were cut back, 4 bases at V and 1 base at J, with 8 bases in the middle. Germline V gives CDR1 SQVTM, CDR2 ANQGSEA. CDR3 length equals 14 residues. The CDR3 sequence is CSVAGISGANVLTF. CDR3 sequence (DNA): TGCAGCGTTGCAGGTATTTCTGGGGCCAACGTCCTGACTTTC.

The J gene is TRBJ1-2, the V gene TRBV7-9; D not resolved. V lost 4 bases, J lost 12 bases, and 15 bases lay in between. The length of the CDR3 is 12 residues. Germline V gene lookup returns CDR1 SEHNR and CDR2 FQNEAQ (reference sequence). CDR3 in DNA: TGTGCCAGCAGCTCAGTGGGAGACCGGGACACCTTC. It is translated as CASSSVGDRDTF.

V usage is TRBV11-3 and J usage is TRBJ2-3, with 9 bases that match TRBD1. The CDR3 is 16 residues long. CDR1 and CDR2 (germline): SGHNT, YENEEA. Germline trimming cut 4 bases from V and 0 bases from J; bases unmatched to any gene: 5. The CDR3: CASSSRTGESTDTQYF. The CDR3 DNA sequence: TGTGCCAGCAGCTCCCGGACAGGGGAAAGCACAGATACGCAGTATTTT.

This clone appeared a single time. The chain is built from TRBV14 and TRBJ2-1; 11 bases match TRBD2. CDR1 is SGHDN and CDR2 is FVKESK in the germline V gene. This CDR3 spans 16 amino acids. Unmatched junction bases numbered 10, after V lost 0 bases and J lost 12 bases. Here the CDR3 reads CASSQEGHSGRASQFF. In DNA, the CDR3 is TGTGCCAGCAGCCAAGAGGGCCATAGCGGGAGGGCCTCGCAGTTCTTC. The full variable domain, its missing parts supplied by reference TRBV14 and TRBJ2-1, is EAGVTQFPSHSVIEKGQTVTLRCDPISGHDNLYWYRRVMGKEIKFLLHFVKESKQDESGMPNNRFLAERTGGTYSTLKVQPAELEDSGVYFCASSQEGHSGRASQFFGPGTRLTVL.

The V and J genes are TRBV6-4 and TRBJ2-1; 10 bases fit TRBD2. J gave up 3 bases and V 6 bases, and 8 bases lay outside the gene matches. CDR3 length: 16 amino acids. Germline CDR1 is MRHNA and CDR2 is SNTAGT. The CDR3 nucleotides read TGTGCCAGCAGCGGGAATAGCGGGAGGAACTACAATGAGCAGTTCTTC. Its translation: CASSGNSGRNYNEQFF.

The rearrangement uses TRBV6-1 and TRBJ2-7, with TRBD1 matching over 8 bases. The CDR3 is made up of 15 amino acids. The V and J ends lost 0 bases and 5 bases, in that order; junction bases with no gene match: 6. Germline values: CDR1 MNHNS, CDR2 SASEGT. Here the CDR3 DNA reads TGTGCCAGCAGTGAAGCAAGCAGGGGGCTGGACGAGCAGTACTTC. It translates to CASSEASRGLDEQYF.

The chain links TRBV5-1 to TRBJ1-2; 7 nucleotides agree with TRBD1. CDR1 is SGHRS, CDR2 YFSETQ, per germline. V lost 0 bases and J lost 8; bases outside the gene matches: 4. The CDR3 loop spans 13 amino acids. For the CDR3, the DNA is TGCGCCAGCAGCTTGGAAGGGGGCATCGGCTACACCTTC. Residues: CASSLEGGIGYTF.

The chain joins TRBV18 to TRBJ2-7; no definite D call. The CDR3 runs to 11 residues. The germline V gene has CDR1 KGHSH and CDR2 LQKENI. Deletions cut 5 bases from V and 5 bases from J, with 7 bases between. The CDR3 sequence is CASSITNEQYF. The CDR3 DNA is TGTGCCAGCTCAATTACGAACGAGCAGTACTTC.

This chain joins TRBV29-1 and TRBJ2-5; 10 bases match TRBD2. Germline trimming cut 5 bases from V and 4 bases from J; bases unmatched to any gene: 4. The V gene's germline CDR1 is SQVTM and CDR2 ANQGSEA. The length of the CDR3 is 13 residues. The CDR3 region has the DNA TGCAGCGTTCAGCTAGCGGGAGCAGAGACCCAGTACTTC. It specifies CSVQLAGAETQYF.

The chain combines TRBV4-2 with TRBJ2-7; D remains unclear. Germline lookup yields CDR1 LGHNA and CDR2 YNFKEQ. V was cut by 1 base and J by 2 bases, with 9 bases left in between. The CDR3 extends over 14 amino acids. CDR3 DNA sequence: TGTGCCAGCAGCCAAGTAGACGGTCCCTACGAGCAGTACTTC. Amino acids: CASSQVDGPYEQYF.

The chain joins TRBV7-9 to TRBJ1-2; 7 bases are a match to TRBD1. CDR1 is SEHNR, CDR2 FQNEAQ, per germline (reference sequence). The length of the CDR3 is 13 residues. The J segment lost 8 bases and the V segment lost 5 bases, leaving 8 bases of the junction unmatched. CDR3 nucleotide sequence: TGTGCCAGCAGCGACCAGACAGGGAGAGGCTACACCTTC. It yields the protein CASSDQTGRGYTF.

This sequence joins TRBV23-1 and TRBJ2-7; D is perhaps TRBD2 (5 bases). TRBV23-1 is identified as an open reading frame with a role that is uncertain. V dropped 0 bases and J dropped 3 bases, with 15 bases sitting between them. CDR3 length: 16 amino acids. CDR3 nucleotide sequence: TGCGCCAGCAGTCAATCGACGACTACTAAGGGCTACGAGCAGTACTTC. It yields the protein CASSQSTTTKGYEQYF.

The chain couples TRBV28 to TRBJ2-7; D is unclear. Trimming cost V 6 bases and J 6 bases, with 12 bases left between them. The CDR3 extends over 12 amino acids. Germline V CDR1 and CDR2: MDHEN, SYDVKM. The CDR3 is CASSSMGGEQYF. The CDR3 nucleotides read TGTGCCAGCAGCTCGATGGGCGGCGAGCAGTACTTC.

The CDR3 sequence is CASSVAGGPFEQYF. In DNA, the CDR3 is TGTGCCAGCAGCGTAGCGGGAGGGCCGTTCGAGCAGTACTTC. V and J are TRBV9 and TRBJ2-7; TRBD2 agrees at 8 bases. The CDR3 runs to 14 residues. V was pared by 0 bases and J by 6 bases, with 5 bases of the junction left unmatched. Germline V gives CDR1 SGDLS, CDR2 YYNGEE.

V gene TRBV10-1 combines with J gene TRBJ2-2, with TRBD2 matching over 7 bases. Germline V gene lookup returns CDR1 WNHNN and CDR2 SYGVQD (reference sequence). V shed 10 bases and J 3 bases; nucleotides not matched to a gene: 8. The CDR3 covers 14 residues. CDR3 bases: TGCGCCATGAGCGGGACCCATCACACCGGGGAGCTGTTTTTT. Protein: CAMSGTHHTGELFF.

The gene calls are TRBV6-5 and TRBJ2-5; perhaps TRBD2 as D (5 bases). This CDR3 spans 15 amino acids. Deletions cut 6 bases from V and 4 bases from J, with 18 bases between. Looked up from germline, CDR1 is MNHEY and CDR2 is SVGAGI. This chain's CDR3 is CASRHRRGFGETQYF. The DNA for the CDR3 is TGTGCCAGCAGACACCGCCGGGGTTTTGGAGAGACCCAGTACTTC.

In this sample, this clone turned up once. The rearrangement joins TRBV14 to TRBJ2-3; D not certain. The CDR3 spans 12 residues. Trimming removed 2 bases at V and 7 bases at J, with 7 bases between. CDR1 is SGHDN, CDR2 FVKESK, per germline. The CDR3 nucleotides read TGTGCCAGCAGCCAAAATCGTAATACGCAGTATTTT. Translation gives CASSQNRNTQYF.

V usage is TRBV5-1 and J usage is TRBJ2-1; 8 positions agree with TRBD2. The trim removed 4 bases at V and 9 bases at J, leaving 9 bases unmatched. This CDR3 region has 14 residues. CDR1 and CDR2 from the germline V gene are SGHRS and YFSETQ. CDR3 DNA: TGCGCCAGCAGCCCTATGACTAGCGCCGGTGAGCAGTTCTTC. Translating gives CASSPMTSAGEQFF.

This chain joins TRBV5-1 and TRBJ1-6, with D perhaps TRBD1 (6 bases). Per germline, CDR1 SGHRS and CDR2 YFSETQ. CDR3 length equals 14 residues. V dropped 4 bases and J dropped 8 bases, with 13 bases sitting between them. CDR3: CASSTYREDSPLHF. The CDR3 coding sequence is TGCGCCAGCAGCACTTACAGGGAGGATTCACCCCTCCACTTT.

This sequence joins TRBV7-9 and TRBJ2-5, with 11 bases lining up with TRBD2. This CDR3 has 17 residues. The germline V gene has CDR1 SEHNR and CDR2 FQNEAQ (reference sequence). V was pared by 3 bases and J by 0 bases, with 6 bases of the junction left unmatched. CDR3 amino acids: CASSFETSGMYQETQYF. The CDR3 DNA follows: TGTGCCAGCAGCTTCGAGACTAGCGGGATGTACCAAGAGACCCAGTACTTC.

This clone was observed a handful of times. The V gene is TRBV9, the J gene TRBJ1-1; TRBD1 might be the D (5 bases). The CDR3 totals 15 residues. Germline V gives CDR1 SGDLS, CDR2 YYNGEE. V lost 0 bases and J lost 0, with 9 bases in between. The CDR3 sequence is CASSVGQGMNTEAFF. CDR3 bases: TGTGCCAGCAGCGTAGGTCAGGGCATGAACACTGAAGCTTTCTTT. Based on the CDR3 plus reference TRBV9 and TRBJ1-1, the full variable domain is DSGVTQTPKHLITATGQRVTLRCSPRSGDLSVYWYQQSLDQGLQFLIQYYNGEERAKGNILERFSAQQFPDLHSELNLSSLELGDSALYFCASSVGQGMNTEAFFGQGTRLTVV.

The V and J genes are TRBV27 and TRBJ2-5; D possibly corresponds to TRBD2 (6 bases). CDR1 MNHEY and CDR2 SMNVEV come from the germline V gene (reference sequence). The CDR3 runs to 14 residues. V lost 2 bases and J 5 bases, leaving 12 bases between the germline ends. CDR3 sequence reads: CASSLLTRLETQYF. The CDR3 bases are TGTGCCAGCAGTTTACTGACTAGGCTGGAGACCCAGTACTTC.

The chain employs TRBV28 and TRBJ2-1, with 9 bases that match TRBD2. Germline lookup yields CDR1 MDHEN and CDR2 SYDVKM. V shed 3 bases, J shed 0 bases, and the junction held 9 bases outside the gene matches. The CDR3 is 18 residues long. The CDR3 region is CASSFVLAGRGSYNEQFF. The CDR3 DNA is TGTGCCAGCAGTTTTGTCCTAGCGGGGCGGGGCTCCTACAATGAGCAGTTCTTC.

This clone was detected once. This sequence joins TRBV6-5 and TRBJ1-4; possibly TRBD1 for D (5 bases). The CDR3 spans 15 residues. CDR1 and CDR2 (germline): MNHEY, SVGAGI. V was shortened by 0 bases and J by 8 bases, with 13 bases between the two germline ends. DNA of the CDR3: TGTGCCAGCAGTTACTCGCAGGGTTCGAGAGAAAAACTGTTTTTT. It encodes CASSYSQGSREKLFF.

This chain connects TRBV28 to TRBJ2-3, with D unresolved. The CDR3 totals 14 residues. V was pared by 3 bases and J by 2 bases, with 9 bases between. The germline V gene encodes CDR1 MDHEN and CDR2 SYDVKM. CDR3 DNA: TGTGCCAGCAGTTTTCCAGCGATCACAGATACGCAGTATTTT. Translated, it gives CASSFPAITDTQYF. Filled out from reference TRBV28 and TRBJ2-3, the complete variable domain reads DVKVTQSSRYLVKRTGEKVFLECVQDMDHENMFWYRQDPGLGLRLIYFSYDVKMKEKGDIPEGYSVSREKKERFSLILESASTNQTSMYLCASSFPAITDTQYFGPGTRLTVL.

This clone was recorded once. The genes are TRBV5-1 and TRBJ1-3, with a possible D match to TRBD1 (6 bases). V was cut by 0 bases and J by 4 bases, with 17 bases left in between. Germline CDR1 SGHRS, CDR2 YFSETQ. This CDR3 contains 17 residues. CDR3 in amino acids: CASSLVGGYDLGNTIYF. The CDR3 DNA is TGCGCCAGCAGCTTGGTAGGGGGATATGATCTAGGAAACACCATATATTTT.